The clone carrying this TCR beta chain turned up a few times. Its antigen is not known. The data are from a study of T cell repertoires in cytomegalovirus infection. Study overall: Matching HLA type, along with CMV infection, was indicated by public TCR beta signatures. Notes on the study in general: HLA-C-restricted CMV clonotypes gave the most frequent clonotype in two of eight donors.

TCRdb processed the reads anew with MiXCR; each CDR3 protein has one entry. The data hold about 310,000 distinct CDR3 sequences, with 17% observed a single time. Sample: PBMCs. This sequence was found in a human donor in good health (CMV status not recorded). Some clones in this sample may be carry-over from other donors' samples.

CDR3 residues: CATSRDSPGTVFDEQYF. The CDR3 bases are TGTGCCACCAGCAGAGATTCGCCCGGGACAGTATTCGACGAGCAGTACTTC. The chain couples TRBV15 to TRBJ2-7; TRBD1 matches 7 bases. J gave up 5 bases and V 0 bases, and 13 bases lay outside the gene matches. Germline V CDR1 and CDR2: LNHNV, YYDKDF (reference sequence). The CDR3 sequence is 17 residues long.